These 15 T cell receptor beta chains came from one sample sequenced in a study of blood T cell repertoires in COVID-19. Only in-frame clones appear in the TCRdb table, and some are missing; sequencing was by immunoSEQ multiplex PCR. This sample has around 78,000 clones; just over 85% occur once, and the top ten carry 25% to 35%. Sequencing was carried out using peripheral blood. The receptors were gathered from a man aged 50 to 60 with active or convalescent COVID-19.

This chain joins TRBV5-6 and TRBJ1-2, with 10 bases lining up with TRBD1. V gave up 3 bases and J gave up 8 bases; unmatched junction bases: 7. The CDR3 has 14 amino acids. The germline V gene encodes CDR1 SGHDT and CDR2 YYEEEE. This chain's CDR3 is CASSSLRDRGGYTF. CDR3 bases: TGTGCCAGCAGCTCCCTCCGGGACAGGGGAGGCTACACCTTC.

The chain combines TRBV6-2 or TRBV6-3 with TRBJ2-7; D may be TRBD1 (6 bases). CDR3 length: 15 amino acids. Per the germline V gene, CDR1 is MNHEY and CDR2 is SVGEGT. Trimming shortened V by 4 bases and J by 3 bases, and 16 bases separated the two germline ends. In nucleotides, the CDR3 is TGTGCCAGCAGTTTCGGCCAGGGGACGGACTACGAGCAGTACTTC. Translating it yields CASSFGQGTDYEQYF.

The chain couples TRBV6-2 or TRBV6-3 to TRBJ1-5; D is unresolved. Trimming stripped 5 bases from V and 4 bases from J, with 9 bases between. CDR1 MNHEY and CDR2 SVGEGT come from the germline V gene. The CDR3 covers 13 residues. CDR3 in DNA: TGTGCCAGCAGTGCGACTGTTAATCAGCCCCAGCATTTT. It specifies CASSATVNQPQHF.

This clone has at least ten counts. The chain has TRBV19 and TRBJ1-1, with D possibly being TRBD1 (5 bases). Germline V gene sequence: CDR1 LNHDA, CDR2 SQIVND (reference sequence). V gave up 7 bases and J gave up 3 bases, with 9 bases separating them. This CDR3 is 12 amino acids long. The CDR3 DNA reads TGTGCCAGTAATGGACAATACACTGAAGCTTTCTTT. This sequence encodes CASNGQYTEAFF.

V usage is TRBV4-3 and J usage is TRBJ2-3; D call uncertain. This CDR3 is built from 13 residues. The germline CDR1 and CDR2 sequences are LGHNA and YSLEER. Deletions cut 2 bases from V and 7 bases from J, with 10 bases between. The CDR3 DNA reads TGCGCCAGCAGCCAAAAACAAAGAAATACGCAGTATTTT. Translating it yields CASSQKQRNTQYF.

This clone was observed once. Written as DNA, the CDR3 is TGTGCCAGTAGCCTACAGGGGGCAAAAGATAATTCACCCCTCCACTTT. Its protein is CASSLQGAKDNSPLHF. The rearrangement links TRBV19 to TRBJ1-6; 9 positions match TRBD1. The CDR3 consists of 16 residues. V trimming: 6 bases; J trimming: 5 bases; junction bases outside the gene matches: 8. Looked up from germline, CDR1 is LNHDA and CDR2 is SQIVND (reference sequence).

The chain is built from TRBV5-1 and TRBJ1-1, with D maybe TRBD1 (5 bases). The germline V gene has CDR1 SGHRS and CDR2 YFSETQ. V gave up 0 bases and J gave up 1 base, with 10 bases separating them. There are 15 residues in the CDR3. The CDR3 nucleotides are TGCGCCAGCAGCTTGGGTGGGGGGTGGAACACTGAAGCTTTCTTT. Its translation is CASSLGGGWNTEAFF. The entire variable domain, with the rest obtained from reference TRBV5-1 and TRBJ1-1, is as follows: KAGVTQTPRYLIKTRGQQVTLSCSPISGHRSVSWYQQTPGQGLQFLFEYFSETQRNKGNFPGRFSGRQFSNSRSEMNVSTLELGDSALYLCASSLGGGWNTEAFFGQGTRLTVV.

This chain connects TRBV7-2 to TRBJ2-5, with TRBD1 matching over 9 bases. V trimming: 5 bases; J trimming: 5 bases; junction bases outside the gene matches: 6. This CDR3 region has 14 residues. The germline V gene has CDR1 SGHTA and CDR2 FQGNSA. The CDR3: CASSAGQGLETQYF. The DNA of the CDR3 is TGTGCCAGCAGCGCGGGACAGGGCTTGGAGACCCAGTACTTC.

V is TRBV24-1 and J is TRBJ2-7, with TRBD1 matching 8 bases. The CDR3 extends over 14 amino acids. Per the germline V gene, CDR1 is KGHDR and CDR2 is SFDVKD. J gave up 2 bases and V 7 bases, and 6 bases lay outside the gene matches. CDR3 DNA: TGTGCCACCAGAGGACAGGGCCCTCCCTACGAGCAGTACTTC. It is translated as CATRGQGPPYEQYF.

The CDR3 DNA sequence: TGCGCCAGCAGCCAAGACCCCCCCACTAGCGGGGGTGCGAGGGATACGCAGTATTTT. Its translation: CASSQDPPTSGGARDTQYF. The rearrangement joins TRBV4-3 to TRBJ2-3, with TRBD2 matching 11 bases. CDR3 size: 19 residues. Germline CDR1 LGHNA, CDR2 YSLEER. V lost 0 bases to trimming and J lost 6 bases; unmatched junction nucleotides: 14.

The chain couples TRBV30 to TRBJ1-3; no firm D call. Germline CDR1 reads GTSNPN; CDR2 reads SVGIG (reference sequence). This CDR3 has 14 residues. V lost 4 bases to trimming and J lost 6 bases, with 16 bases between them. For the CDR3, the DNA is TGTGCCTGGACCCGGACTCACAGTTTAAACACCATATATTTT. Protein: CAWTRTHSLNTIYF.

The genes are TRBV5-1 and TRBJ2-7; 9 nucleotides line up with TRBD1. Looked up from germline, CDR1 is SGHRS and CDR2 is YFSETQ. CDR3 size: 13 residues. The junction had 5 bases not matched to a gene; V was cut back by 4 bases and J by 6 bases. The chain's CDR3 is CASSPTGGGEQYF. CDR3 sequence (DNA): TGCGCCAGCAGCCCCACAGGGGGCGGCGAGCAGTACTTC.

The genes are TRBV5-1 and TRBJ2-3, with 7 nucleotides matching TRBD1. This CDR3 is 16 amino acids long. Trimming removed 0 bases from V and 3 bases from J; junction bases left unmatched: 7. Germline lookup yields CDR1 SGHRS and CDR2 YFSETQ. In DNA form, the CDR3 reads TGCGCCAGCAGCTTGGGACCTCCGGGACAGACAGATACGCAGTATTTT. This codes for CASSLGPPGQTDTQYF.

This chain connects TRBV2 to TRBJ2-7, with TRBD1 matching 8 bases. After removal of 7 bases from V and 3 bases from J, the junction contained 8 bases not matched to a gene. This CDR3 is 14 amino acids long. Germline V gene data show CDR1 as SNHLY and CDR2 as FYNNEI. CDR3 in DNA: TGTGCCAGCAAATCTGCAGGGGGCTTCTACGAGCAGTACTTC. Amino acid sequence: CASKSAGGFYEQYF. Full variable domain (missing parts from reference TRBV2 and TRBJ2-7): EPEVTQTPSHQVTQMGQEVILRCVPISNHLYFYWYRQILGQKVEFLVSFYNNEISEKSEIFDDQFSVERPDGSNFTLKIRSTKLEDSAMYFCASKSAGGFYEQYFGPGTRLTVT.

CDR3 bases: TGTGCCAGCAGCTATACAGGGAACACTGAAGCTTTCTTT. Residues: CASSYTGNTEAFF. The gene calls are TRBV7-8 and TRBJ1-1, with a possible D match to TRBD1 (5 bases). The CDR3 is 13 amino acids. Between the trimmed V and J ends, which lost 4 bases and 1 base, there was a span of 7 bases. The germline V gene encodes CDR1 SGHVS and CDR2 FQNEAQ.